The 23 T cell receptor beta chains presented below share a single source sample, sequenced in a study of T cell clonotyping in hematopoietic cell transplantation. Method: immunoSEQ multiplex PCR; TCRdb's copy keeps in-frame clones and lacks some. There are some 40,000 clones in the sample; 85% occur only once, and 2.5% to 3% lies in the top ten. Regarding time point: recipient sample about 28 days before transplant, after cytoreduction. Sequencing used peripheral blood mononuclear cells, obtained before stem cell transplant. The origin of the receptors is a man aged 55-75 years with acute myeloid leukemia. Some clones in this sample may be carry-over from other donors' samples.

This chain connects TRBV30 to TRBJ1-1; no clear D gene. V was cut by 2 bases and J by 1 base, with 8 bases left in between. The CDR3 is made up of 13 amino acids. Germline V gene sequence: CDR1 GTSNPN, CDR2 SVGIG (reference sequence). The CDR3 loop reads CAWSRQPNTEAFF. Here the CDR3 DNA reads TGTGCCTGGAGTAGACAACCGAACACTGAAGCTTTCTTT.

The V gene is TRBV5-6, the J gene TRBJ2-7; a possible D gene is TRBD2 (6 bases). The germline gives CDR1 SGHDT, CDR2 YYEEEE. This CDR3 has 12 amino acids. The V gene lost 4 bases and the J gene lost 5 bases, with 10 bases spanning the gap. CDR3 sequence: CASSTWGDEQYF. The CDR3 DNA follows: TGTGCCAGCAGCACGTGGGGGGACGAGCAGTACTTC.

The table lists this clone with a count of one. This sequence joins TRBV7-6 and TRBJ1-2, with D unresolved. From germline, CDR1 is SGHVS and CDR2 FNYEAQ. V dropped 5 bases and J dropped 7 bases, with 11 bases sitting between them. CDR3 length: 12 amino acids. CDR3 sequence: CASSGPEGGYTF. CDR3 sequence (DNA): TGTGCCAGCAGCGGCCCGGAGGGTGGCTACACCTTC. Based on the CDR3 plus reference TRBV7-6 and TRBJ1-2, the full variable domain is GAGVSQSPRYKVTKRGQDVALRCDPISGHVSLYWYRQALGQGPEFLTYFNYEAQQDKSGLPNDRFSAERPEGSISTLTIQRTEQRDSAMYRCASSGPEGGYTFGSGTRLTVV.

V is TRBV4-1 and J is TRBJ2-4; the D gene is possibly TRBD1 (7 bases). From germline, CDR1 is MGHRA and CDR2 YSYEKL. V was shortened by 0 bases and J by 2 bases, with 17 bases between the two germline ends. The CDR3 has 18 amino acids. In DNA form, the CDR3 reads TGCGCCAGCAGCCAAGATGGGGGGAACAGGGGTTCCAAAAACATTCAGTACTTC. This gives the protein CASSQDGGNRGSKNIQYF.

The rearrangement joins TRBV5-8 to TRBJ2-5; D unclear. Trimming pared 7 bases from V and 5 bases from J, leaving 12 bases between. There are 12 residues in the CDR3. In germline, CDR1 is SGHTS, CDR2 YDEGEE. The CDR3 sequence is CASVLRGETQYF. The CDR3 coding sequence is TGTGCCAGCGTTTTGCGTGGGGAGACCCAGTACTTC.

J is TRBJ1-6 and V is TRBV19; D perhaps matches TRBD1 (5 bases). Germline-derived CDR1 and CDR2 are LNHDA and SQIVND (reference sequence). The CDR3 extends over 13 amino acids. V lost 6 bases, J lost 5 bases, and 8 bases lay in between. The CDR3 coding sequence is TGTGCCAGTAGCCAGGGACATAATTCACCCCTCCACTTT. This translates into CASSQGHNSPLHF.

The genes are TRBV6-6 and TRBJ1-2; 8 nucleotides align to TRBD1. The CDR3 has 14 amino acids. Germline CDR1 is MNHNY and CDR2 is SVGAGI (reference sequence). V was clipped by 8 bases and J by 4 bases; unmatched bases: 9. CDR3 in DNA: TGTGCCAGCGGTGGCCGGGACAGGCTCTATGGCTACACCTTC. Protein sequence: CASGGRDRLYGYTF.

J is TRBJ2-1 and V is TRBV7-9; D is uncertain. The CDR3 runs to 15 residues. Trimming took off 1 base at V and 0 bases at J, with 7 bases between the two ends. The germline V gene encodes CDR1 SEHNR and CDR2 FQNEAQ (reference sequence). The CDR3 here is CASSLGVSSYNEQFF. CDR3 in DNA: TGTGCCAGCAGCTTAGGCGTGAGCTCCTACAATGAGCAGTTCTTC.

This clone was observed a few times. The genes are TRBV7-2 and TRBJ2-1; D may be TRBD1 or TRBD2 (6 bases each). Trimming stripped 5 bases from V and 4 bases from J, with 9 bases between. Germline CDR1 and CDR2: SGHTA and FQGNSA. The CDR3 contains 13 residues. The CDR3 loop is CASSKGGYNEQFF. The DNA for the CDR3 is TGTGCCAGCAGCAAGGGGGGTTACAATGAGCAGTTCTTC.

V and J are TRBV2 and TRBJ1-4, with D tentatively TRBD1 (6 bases). CDR1 is SNHLY and CDR2 is FYNNEI in the germline V gene. Trimming took off 7 bases at V and 7 bases at J, with 22 bases between the two ends. The CDR3 has 16 amino acids. The CDR3 loop reads CASNSPATGTGEKLFF. The CDR3 nucleotides are TGTGCCAGCAATTCACCCGCGACAGGCACTGGTGAAAAACTGTTTTTT.

The V and J genes are TRBV28 and TRBJ2-7; D not certain. Trimming pared 7 bases from V and 0 bases from J, leaving 19 bases between. The CDR3 is 16 residues long. CDR1 is MDHEN, CDR2 SYDVKM, per germline. The CDR3 protein is CASIPYGFQSSYEQYF. CDR3 DNA: TGTGCCAGCATCCCTTACGGGTTCCAAAGCTCCTACGAGCAGTACTTC.

The genes are TRBV7-2 and TRBJ2-7; 7 bases align to TRBD2. CDR1 is SGHTA, CDR2 FQGNSA, per germline. V shed 2 bases and J 2 bases; nucleotides not matched to a gene: 6. CDR3 size: 15 residues. The CDR3 DNA follows: TGTGCCAGCAGCTTATCCCCGGGGGGAACCTACGAGCAGTACTTC. Encoded protein: CASSLSPGGTYEQYF. The full variable domain, with the rest looked up from reference TRBV7-2 and TRBJ2-7, is GAGVSQSPSNKVTEKGKDVELRCDPISGHTALYWYRQSLGQGLEFLIYFQGNSAPDKSGLPSDRFSAERTGGSVSTLTIQRTQQEDSAVYLCASSLSPGGTYEQYFGPGTRLTVT.

J is TRBJ2-2 and V is TRBV2; D not resolved. Trimming pared 6 bases from V and 0 bases from J, leaving 5 bases between. The CDR3 extends over 13 amino acids. Germline V gene sequence: CDR1 SNHLY, CDR2 FYNNEI. In nucleotides, the CDR3 is TGTGCCAGCAGCCTCGCGAACACCGGGGAGCTGTTTTTT. Amino acids: CASSLANTGELFF. The complete variable domain, with remaining parts taken from reference TRBV2 and TRBJ2-2, reads EPEVTQTPSHQVTQMGQEVILRCVPISNHLYFYWYRQILGQKVEFLVSFYNNEISEKSEIFDDQFSVERPDGSNFTLKIRSTKLEDSAMYFCASSLANTGELFFGEGSRLTVL.

This clone was seen just once. The genes are TRBV6-6 and TRBJ1-3; D is ambiguous. V lost 4 bases to trimming and J lost 2 bases, with 9 bases between them. The CDR3 sequence is 14 residues long. Germline V gives CDR1 MNHNY, CDR2 SVGAGI (reference sequence). CDR3 loop: CASSSLGTGNTIYF. DNA of the CDR3: TGTGCCAGCAGTTCATTGGGGACTGGAAACACCATATATTTT.

This clone was seen only a few times. The rearrangement links TRBV25-1 to TRBJ2-1, with D possibly matching TRBD1 (6 bases). The CDR3 length is 13 residues. Germline CDR1 is MGHDK and CDR2 is SYGVNS. The V and J ends lost 6 bases and 2 bases respectively, with 8 bases between them. The CDR3 here is CASSRDTYNEQFF. The CDR3, as DNA: TGTGCCAGCAGCCGGGACACCTACAATGAGCAGTTCTTC.

The rearrangement uses TRBV6-1 and TRBJ1-3; D call uncertain. This CDR3 has 12 amino acids. V shed 5 bases and J shed 4 bases, with 6 bases lying between them. CDR1 and CDR2 from the germline V gene are MNHNS and SASEGT. CDR3 sequence reads: CASSIWGNTIYF. DNA of the CDR3: TGTGCCAGCAGTATTTGGGGAAACACCATATATTTT.

This clone showed up just a few times. The gene calls are TRBV6-5 and TRBJ1-1; tentative D call: TRBD1 (6 bases). The CDR3 runs 14 residues. V shed 6 bases and J shed 4 bases, with 15 bases lying between them. Germline V gene data show CDR1 as MNHEY and CDR2 as SVGAGI. CDR3 protein: CASRLRDMSTEAFF. The CDR3 DNA follows: TGTGCCAGCAGGCTCCGGGACATGAGCACTGAAGCTTTCTTT.

The chain uses TRBV7-9 and TRBJ2-4; D remains ambiguous. V was cut by 0 bases and J by 0 bases, with 9 bases left in between. The length of the CDR3 is 16 residues. Germline V gene sequence: CDR1 SEHNR, CDR2 FQNEAQ (reference sequence). The CDR3 is CASSLATSSAKNIQYF. CDR3 sequence (DNA): TGTGCCAGCAGCTTAGCTACCTCTTCAGCCAAAAACATTCAGTACTTC.

The chain combines TRBV2 with TRBJ2-7; D is unclear. The germline V and J ends were trimmed by 0 bases and 3 bases, with 12 bases remaining between them. The CDR3 is made up of 15 amino acids. The germline V gene encodes CDR1 SNHLY and CDR2 FYNNEI. The CDR3 nucleotides read TGTGCCAGCAGTGAAGCCTTCAGTGGCGTCTACGAGCAGTACTTC. It is translated as CASSEAFSGVYEQYF.

V and J are TRBV19 and TRBJ2-7; D call uncertain. The CDR3 totals 14 residues. The germline V and J ends were trimmed by 5 bases and 3 bases, with 14 bases remaining between them. From germline, CDR1 is LNHDA and CDR2 SQIVND (reference sequence). The CDR3 bases are TGTGCCAGTAGTCCGGGTCTTATATTCTACGAGCAGTACTTC. Its translation: CASSPGLIFYEQYF.

The chain joins TRBV7-2 to TRBJ2-3, with unresolved D. Trimming cost V 2 bases and J 0 bases, with 6 bases left between them. CDR1 and CDR2 from the germline V gene are SGHTA and FQGNSA. The CDR3 consists of 14 residues. CDR3 DNA: TGTGCCAGCAGCTTATGGGGAAGCACAGATACGCAGTATTTT. Translating gives CASSLWGSTDTQYF.

This sequence joins TRBV7-6 and TRBJ1-1; a weak D match, TRBD1 (5 bases). The CDR3 totals 12 residues. Trimming took off 1 base at V and 6 bases at J, with 6 bases between the two ends. Germline V gene sequence: CDR1 SGHVS, CDR2 FNYEAQ. CDR3 protein: CASSLGGAEAFF. CDR3 nucleotide sequence: TGTGCCAGCAGCTTAGGGGGCGCTGAAGCTTTCTTT. The full variable domain, in which reference TRBV7-6 and TRBJ1-1 provide the parts outside the CDR3, is GAGVSQSPRYKVTKRGQDVALRCDPISGHVSLYWYRQALGQGPEFLTYFNYEAQQDKSGLPNDRFSAERPEGSISTLTIQRTEQRDSAMYRCASSLGGAEAFFGQGTRLTVV.

This chain links TRBV28 with TRBJ1-1; 8 nucleotides agree with TRBD1. The CDR3 consists of 15 residues. V lost 6 bases and J lost 0; bases outside the gene matches: 6. In germline, CDR1 is MDHEN, CDR2 SYDVKM. Written as DNA, the CDR3 is TGTGCCAGCAGCTTTCAGGGGGCGATGAACACTGAAGCTTTCTTT. This encodes CASSFQGAMNTEAFF.